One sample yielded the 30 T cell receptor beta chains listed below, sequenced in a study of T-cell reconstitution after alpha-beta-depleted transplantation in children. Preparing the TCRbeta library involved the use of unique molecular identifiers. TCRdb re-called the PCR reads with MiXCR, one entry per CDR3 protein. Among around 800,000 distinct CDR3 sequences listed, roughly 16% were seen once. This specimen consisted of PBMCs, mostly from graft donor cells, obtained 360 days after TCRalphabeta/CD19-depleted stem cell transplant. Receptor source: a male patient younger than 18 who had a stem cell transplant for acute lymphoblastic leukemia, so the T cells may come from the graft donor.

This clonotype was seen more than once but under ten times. The CDR3 loop is CASSLGVTRTDTQYF. The CDR3 nucleotides read TGTGCCAGCAGCTTAGGGGTCACTCGGACAGATACGCAGTATTTT. The rearrangement uses TRBV7-2 and TRBJ2-3; no reliable D call. Germline-derived CDR1 and CDR2 are SGHTA and FQGNSA. The CDR3 loop spans 15 amino acids. V shed 1 base and J shed 3 bases, with 11 bases lying between them.

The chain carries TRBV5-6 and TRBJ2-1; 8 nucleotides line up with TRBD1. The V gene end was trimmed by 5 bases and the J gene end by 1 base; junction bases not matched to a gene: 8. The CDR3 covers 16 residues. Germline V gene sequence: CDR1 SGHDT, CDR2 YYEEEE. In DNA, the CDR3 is TGTGCCAGCAGACCCGTCGACAGGGGTTCCTACAATGAGCAGTTCTTC. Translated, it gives CASRPVDRGSYNEQFF. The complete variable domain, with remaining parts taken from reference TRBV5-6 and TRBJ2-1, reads DAGVTQSPTHLIKTRGQQVTLRCSPKSGHDTVSWYQQALGQGPQFIFQYYEEEERQRGNFPDRFSGHQFPNYSSELNVNALLLGDSALYLCASRPVDRGSYNEQFFGPGTRLTVL.

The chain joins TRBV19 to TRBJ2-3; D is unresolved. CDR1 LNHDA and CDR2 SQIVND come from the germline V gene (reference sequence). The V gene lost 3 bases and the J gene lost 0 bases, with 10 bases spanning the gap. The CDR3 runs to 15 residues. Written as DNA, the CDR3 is TGTGCCAGTAGTATGTATAGCCGTAGCACAGATACGCAGTATTTT. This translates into CASSMYSRSTDTQYF.

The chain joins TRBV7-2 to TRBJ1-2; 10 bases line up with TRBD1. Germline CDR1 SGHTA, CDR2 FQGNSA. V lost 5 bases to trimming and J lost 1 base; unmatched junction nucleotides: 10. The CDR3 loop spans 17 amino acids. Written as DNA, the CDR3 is TGTGCCAGCAGCCGGCTGCGGGGACAGGGGAATAACTATGGCTACACCTTC. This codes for CASSRLRGQGNNYGYTF.

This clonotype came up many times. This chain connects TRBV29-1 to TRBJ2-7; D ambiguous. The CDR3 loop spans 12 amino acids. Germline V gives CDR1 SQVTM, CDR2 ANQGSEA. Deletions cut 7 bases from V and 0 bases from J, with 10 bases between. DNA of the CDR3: TGCAGCGCTCTCGACGTCTCCTACGAGCAGTACTTC. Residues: CSALDVSYEQYF.

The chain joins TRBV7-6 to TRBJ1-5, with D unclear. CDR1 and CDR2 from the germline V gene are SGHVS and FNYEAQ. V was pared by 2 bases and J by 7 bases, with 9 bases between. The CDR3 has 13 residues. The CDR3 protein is CASSLTPGQPQHF. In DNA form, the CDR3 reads TGTGCCAGCAGCTTAACCCCCGGACAGCCCCAGCATTTT.

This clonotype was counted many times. The CDR3 region has the DNA TGCGCCAGCAGCCAAGTGGCGGGAGGGGAGACCCAGTACTTC. It codes for CASSQVAGGETQYF. V and J are TRBV4-1 and TRBJ2-5; TRBD2 matches 9 bases. V dropped 1 base and J dropped 5; count of bases not matched to a gene: 2. This CDR3 has 14 amino acids. Germline CDR1 MGHRA, CDR2 YSYEKL.

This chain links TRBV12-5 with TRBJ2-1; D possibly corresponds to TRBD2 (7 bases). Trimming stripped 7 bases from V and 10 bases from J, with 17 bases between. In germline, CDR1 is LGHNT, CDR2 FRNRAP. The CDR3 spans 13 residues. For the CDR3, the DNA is TGTGCTAGTGATTGGGGGCTAGCGGAGGAGCAGTTCTTC. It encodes CASDWGLAEEQFF.

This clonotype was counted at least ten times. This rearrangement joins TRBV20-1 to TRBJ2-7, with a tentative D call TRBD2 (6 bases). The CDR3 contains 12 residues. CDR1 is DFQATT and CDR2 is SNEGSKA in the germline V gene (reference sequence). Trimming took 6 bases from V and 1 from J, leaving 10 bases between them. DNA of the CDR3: TGCAGTGCAGGAAGCGGGTCCTACGAGCAGTACTTC. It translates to CSAGSGSYEQYF.

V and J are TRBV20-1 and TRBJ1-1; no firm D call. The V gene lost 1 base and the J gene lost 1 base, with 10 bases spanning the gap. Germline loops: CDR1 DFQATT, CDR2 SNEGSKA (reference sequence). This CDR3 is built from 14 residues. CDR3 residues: CSARGSSTNTEAFF. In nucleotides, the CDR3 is TGCAGTGCTAGAGGGTCCAGCACGAACACTGAAGCTTTCTTT.

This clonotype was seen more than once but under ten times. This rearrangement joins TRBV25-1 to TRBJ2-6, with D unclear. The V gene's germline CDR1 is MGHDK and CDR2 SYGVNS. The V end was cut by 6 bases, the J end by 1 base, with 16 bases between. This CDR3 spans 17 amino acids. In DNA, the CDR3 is TGTGCCAGCAGGACAACAGTCGAGCCTTCTGGGGCCAACGTCCTGACTTTC. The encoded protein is CASRTTVEPSGANVLTF.

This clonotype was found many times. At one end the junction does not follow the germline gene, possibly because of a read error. The CDR3 DNA reads TGTGCCAGTAGTTCCGGGACTAGCACAGATACGCAGTATTTT. This encodes CASSSGTSTDTQYF. V usage is TRBV5-1 and J usage is TRBJ2-3; D perhaps matches TRBD2 (6 bases). The germline V gene has CDR1 SGHRS and CDR2 YFSETQ. This CDR3 is built from 14 residues.

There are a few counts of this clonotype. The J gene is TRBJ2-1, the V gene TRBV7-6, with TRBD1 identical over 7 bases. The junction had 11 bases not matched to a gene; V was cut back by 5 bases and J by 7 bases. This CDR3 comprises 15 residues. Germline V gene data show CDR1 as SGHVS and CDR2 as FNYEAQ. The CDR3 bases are TGTGCCAGCAGCAATACAGGGGTAGGGGTAAATGAGCAGTTCTTC. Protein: CASSNTGVGVNEQFF.

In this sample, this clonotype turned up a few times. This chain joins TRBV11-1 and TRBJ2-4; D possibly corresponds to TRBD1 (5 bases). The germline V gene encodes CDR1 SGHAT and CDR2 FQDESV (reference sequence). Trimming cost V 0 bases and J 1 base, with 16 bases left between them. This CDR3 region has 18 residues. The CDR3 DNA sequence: TGTGCCAGCAGCTTAGCGCTCTGGGGCGCGAAGGCCAAAAACATTCAGTACTTC. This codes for CASSLALWGAKAKNIQYF.

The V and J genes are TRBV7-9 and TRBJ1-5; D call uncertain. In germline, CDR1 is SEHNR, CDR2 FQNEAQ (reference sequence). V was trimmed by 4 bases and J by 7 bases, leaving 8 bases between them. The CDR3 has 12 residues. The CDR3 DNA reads TGTGCCAGCAGCTCTCACCTACAGCCCCAGCATTTT. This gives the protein CASSSHLQPQHF.

The DNA for the CDR3 is TGCAGTGCCTGGGACAGGGGTTCCTACGAGCAGTACTTC. Its translation is CSAWDRGSYEQYF. The chain employs TRBV20-1 and TRBJ2-7; TRBD1 matches 10 bases. Germline-derived CDR1 and CDR2 are DFQATT and SNEGSKA (reference sequence). This CDR3 is 13 amino acids long. The trim removed 6 bases at V and 1 base at J, leaving 3 bases unmatched.

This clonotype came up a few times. The CDR3 DNA follows: TGCGCCAGCAGCTTCCAGGACAGGGTCTACGAGCAGTACTTC. This codes for CASSFQDRVYEQYF. The gene calls are TRBV5-1 and TRBJ2-7, with 8 bases aligning to TRBD1. Germline values: CDR1 SGHRS, CDR2 YFSETQ. This CDR3 contains 14 residues. V dropped 2 bases and J dropped 3; count of bases not matched to a gene: 4.

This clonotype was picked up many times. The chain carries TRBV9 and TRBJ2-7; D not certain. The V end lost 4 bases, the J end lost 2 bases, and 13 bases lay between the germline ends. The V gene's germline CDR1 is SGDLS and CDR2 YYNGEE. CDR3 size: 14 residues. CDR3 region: CASSPEFDPYEQYF. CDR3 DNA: TGTGCCAGCAGCCCAGAATTTGATCCCTACGAGCAGTACTTC.

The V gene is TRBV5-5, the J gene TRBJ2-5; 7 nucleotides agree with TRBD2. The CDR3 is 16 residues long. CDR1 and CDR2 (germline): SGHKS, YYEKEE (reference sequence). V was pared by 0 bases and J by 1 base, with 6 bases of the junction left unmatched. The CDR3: CASSLEVAGLQETQYF. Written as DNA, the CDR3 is TGTGCCAGCAGCTTGGAGGTAGCGGGCCTCCAAGAGACCCAGTACTTC.

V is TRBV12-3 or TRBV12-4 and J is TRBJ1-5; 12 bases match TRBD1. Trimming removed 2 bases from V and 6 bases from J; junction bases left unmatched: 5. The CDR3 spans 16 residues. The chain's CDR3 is CASSLRVGQGAQPQHF. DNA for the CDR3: TGTGCCAGCAGTTTAAGGGTGGGACAGGGGGCTCAGCCCCAGCATTTT.

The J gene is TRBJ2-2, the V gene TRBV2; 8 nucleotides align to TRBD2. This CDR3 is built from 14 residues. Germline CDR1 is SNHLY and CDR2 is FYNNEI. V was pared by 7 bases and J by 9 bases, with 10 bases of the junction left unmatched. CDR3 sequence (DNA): TGTGCCAGCAATACAGGAGCGGGAGAGCGGGAGCTGTTTTTT. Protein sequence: CASNTGAGERELFF.

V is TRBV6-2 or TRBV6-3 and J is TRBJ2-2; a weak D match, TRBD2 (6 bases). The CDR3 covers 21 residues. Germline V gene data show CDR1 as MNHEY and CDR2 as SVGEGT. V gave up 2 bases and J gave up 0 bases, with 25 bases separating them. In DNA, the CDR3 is TGTGCCAGCAGTTACACCCTCCACGGGGGTCGGGTATTAGCGAACACCGGGGAGCTGTTTTTT. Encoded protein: CASSYTLHGGRVLANTGELFF.

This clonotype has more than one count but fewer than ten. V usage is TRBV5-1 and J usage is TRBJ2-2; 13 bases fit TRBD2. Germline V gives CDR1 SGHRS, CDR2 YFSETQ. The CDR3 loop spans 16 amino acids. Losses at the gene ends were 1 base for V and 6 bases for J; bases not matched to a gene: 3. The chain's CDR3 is CASSLTTSGRAGELFF. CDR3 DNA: TGCGCCAGCAGCTTGACAACTAGCGGGAGGGCCGGGGAGCTGTTTTTT.

The CDR3 protein is CASSQNQAAYEQYF. CDR3 bases: TGTGCCAGCTCACAGAACCAGGCCGCCTACGAGCAGTACTTC. The chain combines TRBV18 with TRBJ2-7; no firm D call. This CDR3 is 14 amino acids long. V lost 4 bases, J lost 2 bases, and 12 bases lay in between. In germline, CDR1 is KGHSH, CDR2 LQKENI.

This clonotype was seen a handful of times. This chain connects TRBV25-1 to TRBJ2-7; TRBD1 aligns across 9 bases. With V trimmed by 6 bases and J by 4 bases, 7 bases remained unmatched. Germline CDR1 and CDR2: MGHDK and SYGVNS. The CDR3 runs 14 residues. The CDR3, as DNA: TGTGCCAGCAGCGAAGGGACAGGGTGGTACGAGCAGTACTTC. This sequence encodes CASSEGTGWYEQYF.

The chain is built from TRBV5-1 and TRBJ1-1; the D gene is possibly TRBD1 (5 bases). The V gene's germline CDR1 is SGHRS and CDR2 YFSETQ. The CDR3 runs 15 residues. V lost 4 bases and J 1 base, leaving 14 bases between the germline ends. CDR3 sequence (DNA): TGCGCCAGCAGCCTGGACACCGGAAAGAACACTGAAGCTTTCTTT. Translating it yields CASSLDTGKNTEAFF.

CDR3 amino acids: CASSPQGGGADTQYF. The CDR3 DNA follows: TGTGCCAGCTCACCCCAAGGGGGGGGCGCAGATACGCAGTATTTT. This chain joins TRBV18 and TRBJ2-3, with TRBD2 as a possible D gene (7 bases). Germline V gives CDR1 KGHSH, CDR2 LQKENI. This CDR3 comprises 15 residues. V was shortened by 3 bases and J by 4 bases, with 14 bases between the two germline ends.

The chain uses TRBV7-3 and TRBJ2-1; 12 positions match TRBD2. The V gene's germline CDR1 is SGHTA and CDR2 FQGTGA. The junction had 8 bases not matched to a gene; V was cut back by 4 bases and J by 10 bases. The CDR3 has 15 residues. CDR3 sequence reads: CASSSLTSGSLEQFF. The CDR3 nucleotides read TGTGCCAGCAGCTCACTGACTAGCGGGAGCCTCGAGCAGTTCTTC.

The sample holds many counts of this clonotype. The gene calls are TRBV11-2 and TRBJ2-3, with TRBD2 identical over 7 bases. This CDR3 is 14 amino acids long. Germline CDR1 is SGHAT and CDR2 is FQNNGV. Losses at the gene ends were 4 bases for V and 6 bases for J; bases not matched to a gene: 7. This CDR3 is CASSSYLGGDTQYF. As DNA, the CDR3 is TGTGCCAGCAGCTCTTATCTGGGGGGGGATACGCAGTATTTT.

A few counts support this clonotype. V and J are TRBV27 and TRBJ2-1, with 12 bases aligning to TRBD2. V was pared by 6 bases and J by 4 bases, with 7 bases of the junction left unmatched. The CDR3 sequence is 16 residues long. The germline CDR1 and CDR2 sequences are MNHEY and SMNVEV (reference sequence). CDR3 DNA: TGTGCCAGCAGCCTCATCCTAGCGGGAGGGTACAATGAGCAGTTCTTC. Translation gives CASSLILAGGYNEQFF.